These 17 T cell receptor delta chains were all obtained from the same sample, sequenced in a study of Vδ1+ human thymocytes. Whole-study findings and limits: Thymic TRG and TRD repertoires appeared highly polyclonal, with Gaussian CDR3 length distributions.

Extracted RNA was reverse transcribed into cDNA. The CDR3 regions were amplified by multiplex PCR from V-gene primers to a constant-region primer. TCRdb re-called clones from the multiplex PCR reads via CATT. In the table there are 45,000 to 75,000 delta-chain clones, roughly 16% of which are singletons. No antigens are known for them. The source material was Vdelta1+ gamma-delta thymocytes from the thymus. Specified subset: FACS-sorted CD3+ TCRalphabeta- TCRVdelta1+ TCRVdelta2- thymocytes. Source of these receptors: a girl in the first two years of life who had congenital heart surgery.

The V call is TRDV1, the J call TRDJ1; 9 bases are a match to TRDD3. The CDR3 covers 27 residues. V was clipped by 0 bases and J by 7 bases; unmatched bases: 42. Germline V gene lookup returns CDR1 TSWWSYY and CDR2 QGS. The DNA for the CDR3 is TGTGCTCTTGGGGAACTAGGCTGGGTGGCCTCCGAATTGAAAGTAGCCGCGGCGTACTGGGGGAGGACTAAACTCATCTTT. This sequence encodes CALGELGWVASELKVAAAYWGRTKLIF.

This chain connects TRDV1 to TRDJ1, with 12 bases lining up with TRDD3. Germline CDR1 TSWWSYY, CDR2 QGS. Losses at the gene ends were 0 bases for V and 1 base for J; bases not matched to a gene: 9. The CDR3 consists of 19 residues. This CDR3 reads CALGELPYWGIPGTDKLIF. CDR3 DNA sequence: TGTGCTCTTGGGGAACTACCATACTGGGGGATACCGGGCACCGATAAACTCATCTTT.

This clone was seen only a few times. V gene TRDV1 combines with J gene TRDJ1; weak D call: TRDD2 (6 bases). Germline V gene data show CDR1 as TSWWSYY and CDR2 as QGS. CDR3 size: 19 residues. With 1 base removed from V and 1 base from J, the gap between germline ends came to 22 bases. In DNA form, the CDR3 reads TGTGCTCTTGGGGAACGGGGTTTCTTCCTCCAGAATCTCACCGATAAACTCATCTTT. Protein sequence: CALGERGFFLQNLTDKLIF.

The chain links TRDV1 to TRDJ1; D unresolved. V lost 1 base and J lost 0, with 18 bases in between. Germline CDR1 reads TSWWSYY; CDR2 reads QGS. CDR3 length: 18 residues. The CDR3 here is CALGEPLTRRTNTDKLIF. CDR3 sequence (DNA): TGTGCTCTTGGGGAACCTCTTACTAGGAGGACAAACACCGATAAACTCATCTTT.

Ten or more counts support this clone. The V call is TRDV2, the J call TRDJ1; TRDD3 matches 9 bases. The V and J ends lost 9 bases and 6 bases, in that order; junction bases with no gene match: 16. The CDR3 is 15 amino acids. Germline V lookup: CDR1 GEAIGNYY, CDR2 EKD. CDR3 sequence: CANRWTGGPENKLIF. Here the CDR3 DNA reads TGTGCCAATCGCTGGACTGGGGGACCTGAAAATAAACTCATCTTT.

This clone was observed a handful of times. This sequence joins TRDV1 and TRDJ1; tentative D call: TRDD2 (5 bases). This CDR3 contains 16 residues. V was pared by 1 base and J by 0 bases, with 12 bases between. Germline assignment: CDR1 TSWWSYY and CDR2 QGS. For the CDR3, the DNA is TGTGCTCTTGGGGAACCCTACCCCCAGTACACCGATAAACTCATCTTT. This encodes CALGEPYPQYTDKLIF.

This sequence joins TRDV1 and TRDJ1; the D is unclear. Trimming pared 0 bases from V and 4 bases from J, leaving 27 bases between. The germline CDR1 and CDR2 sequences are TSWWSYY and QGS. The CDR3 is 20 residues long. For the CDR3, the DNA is TGTGCTCTTGGGGAACTAGGTCGGTCTCCGTGGATCGGGTGCGGCGATAAACTCATCTTT. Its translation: CALGELGRSPWIGCGDKLIF.

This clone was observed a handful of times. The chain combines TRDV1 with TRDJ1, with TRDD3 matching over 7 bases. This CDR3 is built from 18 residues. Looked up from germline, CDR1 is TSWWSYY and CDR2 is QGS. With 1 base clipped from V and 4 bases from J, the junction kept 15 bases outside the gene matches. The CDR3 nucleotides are TGTGCTCTTGGGGAACCGATGAACCAACTGGGGTTGCTCGATAAACTCATCTTT. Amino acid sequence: CALGEPMNQLGLLDKLIF.

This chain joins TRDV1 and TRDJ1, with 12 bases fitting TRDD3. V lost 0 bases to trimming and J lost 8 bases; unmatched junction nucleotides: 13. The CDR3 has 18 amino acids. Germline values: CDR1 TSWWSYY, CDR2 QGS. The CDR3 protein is CALGELALTGGYSGKLIF. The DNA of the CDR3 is TGTGCTCTTGGGGAACTAGCTCTTACTGGGGGATACTCCGGGAAACTCATCTTT.

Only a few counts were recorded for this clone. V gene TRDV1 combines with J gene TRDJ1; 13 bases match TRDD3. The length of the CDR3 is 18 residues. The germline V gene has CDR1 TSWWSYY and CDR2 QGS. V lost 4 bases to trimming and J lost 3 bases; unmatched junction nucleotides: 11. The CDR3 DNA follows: TGTGCTCTTGGGGTGTGCGGGGTACTGGGGGATACGTCCGATAAACTCATCTTT. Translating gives CALGVCGVLGDTSDKLIF.

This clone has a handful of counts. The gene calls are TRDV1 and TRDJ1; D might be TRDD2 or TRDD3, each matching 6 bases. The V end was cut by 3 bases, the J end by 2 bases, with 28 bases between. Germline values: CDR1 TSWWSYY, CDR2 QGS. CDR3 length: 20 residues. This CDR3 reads CALGEAPPSYRGGVTDKLIF. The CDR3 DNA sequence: TGTGCTCTTGGGGAGGCACCTCCATCCTACAGGGGGGGAGTTACCGATAAACTCATCTTT.

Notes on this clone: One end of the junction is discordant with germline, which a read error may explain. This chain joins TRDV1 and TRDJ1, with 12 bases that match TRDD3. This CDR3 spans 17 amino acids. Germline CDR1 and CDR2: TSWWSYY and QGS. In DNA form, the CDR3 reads TGTTCTCTTTGGGAACTCTGGGGGATACGGTACACCGATAAACTCATCTTT. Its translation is CSLWELWGIRYTDKLIF.

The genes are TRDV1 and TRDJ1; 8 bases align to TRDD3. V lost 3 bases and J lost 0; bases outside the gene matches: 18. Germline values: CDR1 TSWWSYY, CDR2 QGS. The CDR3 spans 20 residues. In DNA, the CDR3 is TGTGCTCTTGGGGATCCCGATACCTACCTGGGGGACACTTACACCGATAAACTCATCTTT. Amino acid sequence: CALGDPDTYLGDTYTDKLIF.

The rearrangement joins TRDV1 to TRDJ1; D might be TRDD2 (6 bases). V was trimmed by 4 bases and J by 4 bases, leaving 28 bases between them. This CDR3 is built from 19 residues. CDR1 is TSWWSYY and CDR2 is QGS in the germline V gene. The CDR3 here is CALGGRVLRYWTPRDKLIF. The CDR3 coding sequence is TGTGCTCTTGGGGGAAGGGTCCTACGGTACTGGACCCCTCGCGATAAACTCATCTTT.

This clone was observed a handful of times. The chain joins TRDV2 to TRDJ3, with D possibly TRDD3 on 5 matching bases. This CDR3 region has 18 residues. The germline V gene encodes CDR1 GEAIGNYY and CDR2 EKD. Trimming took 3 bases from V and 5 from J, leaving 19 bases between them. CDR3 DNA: TGTGCCTGTGACGGGATGATGTACTGGCACCGGGACACCCGACAGATGTTTTTC. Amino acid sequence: CACDGMMYWHRDTRQMFF.

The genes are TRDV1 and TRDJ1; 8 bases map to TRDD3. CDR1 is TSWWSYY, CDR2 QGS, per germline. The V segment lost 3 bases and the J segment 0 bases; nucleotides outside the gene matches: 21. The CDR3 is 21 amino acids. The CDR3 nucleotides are TGTGCTCTTGGGGAGAACCCCCATTCCTCCACTTACTGGGGGTACACCGATAAACTCATCTTT. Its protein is CALGENPHSSTYWGYTDKLIF.

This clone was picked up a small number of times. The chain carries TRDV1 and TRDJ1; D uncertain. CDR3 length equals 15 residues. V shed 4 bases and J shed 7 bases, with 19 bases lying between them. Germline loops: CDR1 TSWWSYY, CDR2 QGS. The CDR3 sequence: CALGAFFPRCGKLIF. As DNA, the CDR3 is TGTGCTCTTGGGGCCTTTTTTCCACGCTGTGGTAAACTCATCTTT.